This TCR beta chain originates from a study of T cell changes during pregnancy in multiple sclerosis. Method: immunoSEQ multiplex PCR; TCRdb's copy keeps in-frame clones and lacks some. The data contain fewer than 20,000 clones, over 80% of them singletons. The input for sequencing was CD8+ T cells from peripheral blood mononuclear cells, taken in the third trimester of pregnancy. The receptor was derived from a female donor in good health, enrolled as a control in a pregnancy study.

In nucleotides, the CDR3 is TGTGCCAGTATAGTTCGGCCAGGTATCAATCAGCCCCAGCATTTT. As protein: CASIVRPGINQPQHF. V gene TRBV19 combines with J gene TRBJ1-5; D unclear. The germline V and J ends were trimmed by 7 bases and 3 bases, with 16 bases remaining between them. There are 15 residues in the CDR3. CDR1 and CDR2 (germline): LNHDA, SQIVND (reference sequence).